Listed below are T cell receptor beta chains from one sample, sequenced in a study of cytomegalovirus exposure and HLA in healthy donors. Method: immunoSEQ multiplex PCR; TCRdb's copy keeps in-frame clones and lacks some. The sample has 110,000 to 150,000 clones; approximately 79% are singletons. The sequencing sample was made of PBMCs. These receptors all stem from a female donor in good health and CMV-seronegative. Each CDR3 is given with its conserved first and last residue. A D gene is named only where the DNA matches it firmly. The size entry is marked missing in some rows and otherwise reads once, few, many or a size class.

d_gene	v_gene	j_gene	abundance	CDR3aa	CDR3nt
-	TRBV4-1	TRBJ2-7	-	CASSQGPTVTYEQYF	TGCGCCAGCAGCCAAGGGCCGACTGTAACCTACGAGCAGTACTTC
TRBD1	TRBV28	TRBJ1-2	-	CASSLWAPTGGKNYGYTF	TGTGCCAGCAGTTTATGGGCTCCGACAGGGGGCAAAAACTATGGCTACACCTTC
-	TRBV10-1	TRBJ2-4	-	CASSDPTSLAKNIQYF	TGCGCCAGCAGTGACCCTACTAGTCTAGCCAAAAACATTCAGTACTTC
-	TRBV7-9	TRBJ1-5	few	CASSSGGVGQPQHF	TGTGCCAGCAGCTCCGGGGGGGTGGGTCAGCCCCAGCATTTT
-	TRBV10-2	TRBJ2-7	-	CASSDGASSYEQYF	TGCGCCAGCAGTGACGGTGCAAGCTCCTACGAGCAGTACTTC
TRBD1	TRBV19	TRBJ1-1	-	CASRQGARTEAFF	TGTGCCAGTAGGCAGGGGGCCCGGACTGAAGCTTTCTTT
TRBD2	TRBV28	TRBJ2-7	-	CASSPTPGTSGRAYEQYF	TGTGCCAGCAGTCCAACCCCAGGGACTAGCGGGAGGGCCTACGAGCAGTACTTC
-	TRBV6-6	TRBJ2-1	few	CASSYRDYNEQFF	TGTGCCAGCAGTTACCGGGACTACAATGAGCAGTTCTTC
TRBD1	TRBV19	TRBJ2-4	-	CASTPGQGVPLAKNIQYF	TGTGCCAGTACCCCGGGACAGGGGGTCCCTCTAGCCAAAAACATTCAGTACTTC
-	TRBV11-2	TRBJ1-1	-	CASSLVGHFTEAFF	TGTGCCAGCAGCTTAGTGGGACACTTCACTGAAGCTTTCTTT
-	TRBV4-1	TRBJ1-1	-	CASSQVSDIMNTEAFF	TGCGCCAGCAGCCAAGTCTCGGACATCATGAACACTGAAGCTTTCTTT
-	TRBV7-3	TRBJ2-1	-	CASSLSGGEYNEQFF	TGTGCCAGCAGCTTATCTGGAGGAGAGTACAATGAGCAGTTCTTC
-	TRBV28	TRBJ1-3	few	CASSRFSGNTIYF	TGTGCCAGCAGCCGTTTCTCTGGAAACACCATATATTTT
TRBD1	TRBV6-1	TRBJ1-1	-	CASSRTGRSAEAFF	TGTGCCAGCAGCCGGACAGGGCGTAGCGCTGAAGCTTTCTTT
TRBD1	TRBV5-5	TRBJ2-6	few	CASSLQTGSSGANVLTF	TGTGCCAGCAGCTTACAGACAGGGAGCTCTGGGGCCAACGTCCTGACTTTC
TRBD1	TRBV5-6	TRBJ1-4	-	CASSLGGGAGFEKLFF	TGTGCCAGTAGCTTGGGAGGGGGCGCAGGATTCGAAAAACTGTTTTTT
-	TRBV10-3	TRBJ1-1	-	CAIKEGGDTEAFF	TGTGCCATCAAGGAAGGGGGGGACACTGAAGCTTTCTTT
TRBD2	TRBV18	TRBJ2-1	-	CASSPQREEQFF	TGTGCCAGCTCACCACAGCGGGAGGAGCAGTTCTTC
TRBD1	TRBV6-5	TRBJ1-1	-	CASTGQHTEAFF	TGTGCCAGCACGGGACAGCACACTGAAGCTTTCTTT
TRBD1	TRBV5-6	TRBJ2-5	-	CASSLGYRGTQYF	TGTGCCAGCAGCTTGGGTTACAGGGGGACCCAGTACTTC
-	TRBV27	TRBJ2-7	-	CASSLSAGTPSYEQYF	TGTGCCAGCAGTTTATCCGCCGGGACTCCTTCCTACGAGCAGTACTTC
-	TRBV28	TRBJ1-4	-	CASSSPAYNEKLFF	TGTGCCAGCAGTTCTCCAGCGTATAATGAAAAACTGTTTTTT
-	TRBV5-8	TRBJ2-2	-	CASRLGQGNTGELFF	TGTGCCAGCAGGCTTGGGCAGGGTAACACCGGGGAGCTGTTTTTT
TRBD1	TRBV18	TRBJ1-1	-	CASQTGAMNTEAFF	TGTGCCAGCCAAACAGGGGCGATGAACACTGAAGCTTTCTTT
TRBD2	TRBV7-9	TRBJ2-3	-	CASSPTSGSTDTQYF	TGTGCCAGCAGCCCGACTAGCGGGAGCACAGATACGCAGTATTTT
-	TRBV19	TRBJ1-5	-	CASSIDGGQPQHF	TGTGCCAGTAGTATAGATGGGGGGCAGCCCCAGCATTTT
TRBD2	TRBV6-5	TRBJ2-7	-	CASSYSWLAGGYEQYF	TGTGCCAGCAGTTACTCTTGGCTAGCGGGAGGCTACGAGCAGTACTTC
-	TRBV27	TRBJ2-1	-	CASSFRRDGEQFF	TGTGCCAGCAGTTTTCGGCGGGATGGTGAGCAGTTCTTC
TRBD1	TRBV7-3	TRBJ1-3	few	CASSLLGQGAVERNTIYF	TGTGCCAGCAGCTTATTGGGACAGGGGGCAGTCGAACGAAACACCATATATTTT
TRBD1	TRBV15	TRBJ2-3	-	CATRHPRGLVSQGAQYF	TGTGCCACCAGGCACCCCCGGGGCCTAGTCTCTCAGGGGGCGCAGTATTTT
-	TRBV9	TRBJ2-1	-	CASSAIMGEYNEQFF	TGTGCCAGCAGCGCGATCATGGGAGAGTACAATGAGCAGTTCTTC